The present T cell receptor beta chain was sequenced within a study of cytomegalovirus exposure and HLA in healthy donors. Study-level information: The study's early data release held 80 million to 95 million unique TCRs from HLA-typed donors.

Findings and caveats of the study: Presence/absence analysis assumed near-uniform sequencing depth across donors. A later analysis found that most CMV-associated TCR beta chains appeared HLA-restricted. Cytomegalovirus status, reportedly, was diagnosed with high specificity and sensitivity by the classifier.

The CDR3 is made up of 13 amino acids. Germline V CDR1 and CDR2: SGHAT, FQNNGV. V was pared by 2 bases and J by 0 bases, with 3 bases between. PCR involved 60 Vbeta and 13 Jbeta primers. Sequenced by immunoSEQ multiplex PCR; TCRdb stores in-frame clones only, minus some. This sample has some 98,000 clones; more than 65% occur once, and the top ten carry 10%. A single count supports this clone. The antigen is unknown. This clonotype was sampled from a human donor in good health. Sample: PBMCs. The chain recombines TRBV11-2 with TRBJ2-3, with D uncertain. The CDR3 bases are TGTGCCAGCAGCTTATATAGCACAGATACGCAGTATTTT. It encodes CASSLYSTDTQYF. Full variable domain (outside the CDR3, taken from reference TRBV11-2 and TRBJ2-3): EAGVAQSPRYKIIEKRQSVAFWCNPISGHATLYWYQQILGQGPKLLIQFQNNGVVDDSQLPKDRFSAERLKGVDSTLKIQPAKLEDSAVYLCASSLYSTDTQYFGPGTRLTVL.